Below are 26 T cell receptor beta chains sequenced from a single sample in a study of blood T cell repertoires in COVID-19 (TCRdb year 2020). Receptor amplification or capture employed the immunoSEQ multiplex PCR assay. Entries here come from immuneACCESS through TCRdb and include only in-frame sequences with V and J called. Some clones fail to appear in such tables; in the studies checked, an unresolved V gene covers under half of the shortfall, and the cause of the remainder is unknown. The sample records roughly 270,000 clones, about four fifths of which are singletons. The ten biggest clones cover about 5% of the sample. What was sequenced was PBMCs or T cells enriched from blood (not recorded which). These receptors came from a middle-aged man who had been exposed to COVID-19.

The chain links TRBV11-2 to TRBJ2-1, with 8 bases lining up with TRBD2. This CDR3 contains 16 residues. V lost 5 bases and J lost 9; bases outside the gene matches: 15. Germline V gene lookup returns CDR1 SGHAT and CDR2 FQNNGV. The CDR3 nucleotides read TGTGCCAGCAGCACCTCGATCAAGCGGGAGCGTGTTGAGCAGTTCTTC. Its protein is CASSTSIKRERVEQFF.

The gene calls are TRBV12-3 or TRBV12-4 and TRBJ2-1; D perhaps matches TRBD2 (6 bases). Trimming removed 6 bases at V and 6 bases at J, with 9 bases between. This CDR3 has 12 amino acids. In DNA, the CDR3 is TGTGCCAGCAGGGACTACCCCAATGAGCAGTTCTTC. Translating gives CASRDYPNEQFF.

This rearrangement joins TRBV4-2 to TRBJ2-1; 8 bases are shared with TRBD2. The V gene end was trimmed by 3 bases and the J gene end by 4 bases; junction bases not matched to a gene: 14. This CDR3 has 18 residues. Germline V CDR1 and CDR2: LGHNA, YNFKEQ. The CDR3 region has the DNA TGTGCCAGCAGCCATGATTCCGGGGGGGAAGGAGGTTACAATGAGCAGTTCTTC. Translation gives CASSHDSGGEGGYNEQFF.

The CDR3 reads CASSSRQGTYGYTF. CDR3 in DNA: TGTGCCAGCAGTTCCCGACAGGGTACCTATGGCTACACCTTC. The J gene is TRBJ1-2, the V gene TRBV27; 7 bases align to TRBD1. Germline V gene lookup returns CDR1 MNHEY and CDR2 SMNVEV (reference sequence). V lost 4 bases, J lost 4 bases, and 6 bases stayed unmatched. There are 14 residues in the CDR3.

This clone was counted only a few times. The rearrangement uses TRBV5-1 and TRBJ1-1, with no clear D. The CDR3 consists of 13 residues. V dropped 5 bases and J dropped 1 base, with 9 bases sitting between them. CDR1 and CDR2 (germline): SGHRS, YFSETQ. This chain's CDR3 is CASRGVGNTEAFF. CDR3 nucleotide sequence: TGCGCCAGCAGGGGAGTAGGGAACACTGAAGCTTTCTTT.

The chain carries TRBV10-1 and TRBJ1-6; no firm D call. The CDR3 spans 12 residues. Between the trimmed V and J ends, which lost 2 bases and 14 bases, there was a span of 10 bases. Germline V CDR1 and CDR2: WNHNN, SYGVQD (reference sequence). The CDR3 loop reads CASSEPGRSLHF. CDR3 nucleotide sequence: TGCGCCAGCAGTGAGCCCGGGAGGTCCCTCCACTTT.

This chain joins TRBV10-3 and TRBJ2-1, with TRBD2 identical over 8 bases. Trimming cost V 4 bases and J 2 bases; bases outside gene matches: 19. The germline gives CDR1 ENHRY, CDR2 SYGVKD. There are 20 residues in the CDR3. The CDR3 DNA sequence: TGTGCCATCAGTGGATCCCCGGGACTAGGCGGAAATGGGGCCTACAATGAGCAGTTCTTC. Its translation: CAISGSPGLGGNGAYNEQFF.

This sequence joins TRBV11-2 and TRBJ1-6; D possibly corresponds to TRBD1 (5 bases). The CDR3 runs 17 residues. Per germline, CDR1 SGHAT and CDR2 FQNNGV. Trimming took 4 bases from V and 6 from J, leaving 19 bases between them. The DNA of the CDR3 is TGTGCCAGCAGCTCGCGCGCTGGGGGGAACACTAATTCACCCCTCCACTTT. Its protein product is CASSSRAGGNTNSPLHF.

V and J are TRBV5-8 and TRBJ1-4; 10 nucleotides agree with TRBD1. V lost 4 bases, J lost 5 bases, and 5 bases stayed unmatched. The CDR3 has 15 residues. CDR1 and CDR2 (germline): SGHTS, YDEGEE. In DNA form, the CDR3 reads TGTGCCAGCAGCAGACAGACAGGGGGCAATGAAAAACTGTTTTTT. Encoded protein: CASSRQTGGNEKLFF. Full variable domain (remainder filled in from reference TRBV5-8 and TRBJ1-4): EAGVTQSPTHLIKTRGQQATLRCSPISGHTSVYWYQQALGLGLQFLLWYDEGEERNRGNFPPRFSGRQFPNYSSELNVNALELEDSALYLCASSRQTGGNEKLFFGSGTQLSVL.

This chain links TRBV7-9 with TRBJ2-7, with 7 bases lining up with TRBD2. The CDR3 runs 15 residues. Germline V gene lookup returns CDR1 SEHNR and CDR2 FQNEAQ (reference sequence). Losses at the gene ends were 4 bases for V and 5 bases for J; bases not matched to a gene: 11. The CDR3 reads CASSSSTGTNNEQYF. The CDR3, as DNA: TGTGCCAGCAGCTCATCCACCGGGACTAATAACGAGCAGTACTTC.

The chain employs TRBV6-5 and TRBJ2-1; TRBD1 is a possible D gene (6 bases). The CDR3 is made up of 13 amino acids. Germline V gene lookup returns CDR1 MNHEY and CDR2 SVGAGI. The V and J ends lost 7 bases and 4 bases respectively, with 11 bases between them. The CDR3 is CASTQGRYNEQFF. In nucleotides, the CDR3 is TGTGCCAGCACTCAGGGGCGATACAATGAGCAGTTCTTC.

There are a few counts of this clone. The J gene is TRBJ2-3, the V gene TRBV5-8; D gene unclear. There are 11 residues in the CDR3. Trimming took 0 bases from V and 8 from J, leaving 4 bases between them. Germline loops: CDR1 SGHTS, CDR2 YDEGEE. CDR3 loop: CASSLGPTQYF. CDR3 DNA: TGTGCCAGCAGCTTGGGGCCTACGCAGTATTTT.

The chain combines TRBV20-1 with TRBJ2-7; TRBD2 aligns across 8 bases. Germline V lookup: CDR1 DFQATT, CDR2 SNEGSKA (reference sequence). The CDR3 is 15 residues long. The V gene end was trimmed by 3 bases and the J gene end by 7 bases; junction bases not matched to a gene: 14. The CDR3 DNA reads as TGCAGTGCTAGTAATATAGCGGGGCCGGGCATTGAGCAGTACTTC. Translation gives CSASNIAGPGIEQYF.

In its sample, this clone was seen a few times. This sample includes further DNA sequences coding for the same CDR3. The chain joins TRBV5-4 to TRBJ2-7; D may be TRBD2 (5 bases). Trimming pared 0 bases from V and 5 bases from J, leaving 9 bases between. The CDR3 has 13 amino acids. CDR1 SGHNT and CDR2 YYREEE come from the germline V gene (reference sequence). The CDR3 DNA sequence: TGTGCCAGCAGCTTGGTAGGAGGTGACGAGCAGTACTTC. This sequence encodes CASSLVGGDEQYF.

On this clone itself: At one of its ends the junction is not consistent with the germline gene, which may arise from a read error. The rearrangement joins TRBV30 to TRBJ1-2; 8 positions match TRBD1. The CDR3 is made up of 12 amino acids. Per the germline V gene, CDR1 is GTSNPN and CDR2 is SVGIG (reference sequence). The CDR3, as DNA: TGTGCCTGGAGCCCAGGACAGGGTGAACTCGCTTTC. It yields the protein CAWSPGQGELAF.

V gene TRBV19 combines with J gene TRBJ1-2; unclear D gene. CDR3 length: 15 amino acids. V lost 5 bases, J lost 5 bases, and 18 bases lay in between. From germline, CDR1 is LNHDA and CDR2 SQIVND (reference sequence). The CDR3 reads CASSLSLYGSYGYTF. The DNA of the CDR3 is TGTGCCAGTAGTTTAAGTCTCTACGGTTCGTATGGCTACACCTTC.

V gene TRBV12-5 combines with J gene TRBJ2-1; D call uncertain. Germline assignment: CDR1 LGHNT and CDR2 FRNRAP. The CDR3 extends over 16 amino acids. V dropped 6 bases and J dropped 8 bases, with 23 bases sitting between them. In DNA, the CDR3 is TGTGCTAGTGGCAAACCGAACCTCCTAGGCGAGGATGAGCAGTTCTTC. Translating it yields CASGKPNLLGEDEQFF.

The rearrangement links TRBV2 to TRBJ2-3; 11 positions agree with TRBD2. The germline V gene encodes CDR1 SNHLY and CDR2 FYNNEI. V was pared by 9 bases and J by 5 bases, with 10 bases of the junction left unmatched. CDR3 length: 15 amino acids. CDR3 in amino acids: CASDLAGGNRDTQYF. The CDR3 region has the DNA TGTGCCAGTGATCTAGCGGGAGGAAATCGAGATACGCAGTATTTT.

V and J are TRBV28 and TRBJ2-7; possibly TRBD2 for D (6 bases). Germline V gene data show CDR1 as MDHEN and CDR2 as SYDVKM. Trimming shortened V by 7 bases and J by 5 bases, and 9 bases separated the two germline ends. This CDR3 has 11 amino acids. The CDR3 DNA sequence: TGTGCCAGCACCCGCGGGGACGAGCAGTACTTC. This encodes CASTRGDEQYF.

This rearrangement joins TRBV30 to TRBJ2-4; the match to TRBD2 covers 9 bases. The CDR3 runs to 11 residues. Germline CDR1 is GTSNPN and CDR2 is SVGIG (reference sequence). V dropped 2 bases and J dropped 16; count of bases not matched to a gene: 6. CDR3 sequence reads: CAWSTAGGQYF. CDR3 nucleotide sequence: TGTGCCTGGAGTACAGCGGGAGGTCAATACTTC.

The J gene is TRBJ2-5, the V gene TRBV7-9; no reliable D call. The CDR3 is made up of 14 amino acids. The germline gives CDR1 SEHNR, CDR2 FQNEAQ (reference sequence). V was clipped by 6 bases and J by 3 bases, with 14 bases between them. CDR3: CASRDNHVEETQYF. CDR3 sequence (DNA): TGTGCCAGCAGAGACAACCATGTCGAAGAGACCCAGTACTTC.

This clone was recorded only once. The chain uses TRBV7-2 and TRBJ2-4; maybe TRBD1 (5 bases). The V and J ends lost 1 base and 0 bases respectively, with 10 bases between them. Per germline, CDR1 SGHTA and CDR2 FQGNSA. CDR3 length: 16 amino acids. CDR3 amino acids: CASSLDQGLAKNIQYF. Written as DNA, the CDR3 is TGTGCCAGCAGCTTAGATCAGGGTCTAGCCAAAAACATTCAGTACTTC. The full variable domain, rest sourced from reference TRBV7-2 and TRBJ2-4, is GAGVSQSPSNKVTEKGKDVELRCDPISGHTALYWYRQSLGQGLEFLIYFQGNSAPDKSGLPSDRFSAERTGGSVSTLTIQRTQQEDSAVYLCASSLDQGLAKNIQYFGAGTRLSVL.

The CDR3 protein is CAWGDSRNEQFF. CDR3 nucleotides: TGTGCCTGGGGGGACAGTCGCAATGAGCAGTTCTTC. V gene TRBV30 combines with J gene TRBJ2-1; 7 nucleotides match TRBD1. CDR1 is GTSNPN, CDR2 SVGIG, per germline (reference sequence). The CDR3 covers 12 residues. Trimming at V came to 5 bases and at J to 6 bases, leaving 4 bases not matched to a gene.

The rearrangement links TRBV15 to TRBJ1-2; D is unclear. From germline, CDR1 is LNHNV and CDR2 YYDKDF (reference sequence). The CDR3 consists of 13 residues. V shed 0 bases and J shed 4 bases, with 6 bases lying between them. CDR3 amino acids: CATSRDSVYGYTF. The DNA of the CDR3 is TGTGCCACCAGCAGAGATTCAGTCTATGGCTACACCTTC.

The DNA for the CDR3 is TGTGCCAGCAGTTACCTAGCGGGACTTTACGAGCAGTACTTC. The encoded protein is CASSYLAGLYEQYF. The V and J genes are TRBV6-2 or TRBV6-3 and TRBJ2-7, with TRBD2 matching 9 bases. Germline V CDR1 and CDR2: MNHEY, SVGEGT. This CDR3 is built from 14 residues. V was pared by 2 bases and J by 4 bases, with 3 bases of the junction left unmatched.

The rearrangement uses TRBV7-3 and TRBJ2-7; 10 bases are shared with TRBD1. Germline V gene data show CDR1 as SGHTA and CDR2 as FQGTGA. The V gene end was trimmed by 5 bases and the J gene end by 5 bases; junction bases not matched to a gene: 12. The CDR3 runs to 16 residues. The CDR3 region has the DNA TGTGCCAGCAGCCCGTACGCCGGGACAGGGGTCGACGAGCAGTACTTC. This sequence encodes CASSPYAGTGVDEQYF.